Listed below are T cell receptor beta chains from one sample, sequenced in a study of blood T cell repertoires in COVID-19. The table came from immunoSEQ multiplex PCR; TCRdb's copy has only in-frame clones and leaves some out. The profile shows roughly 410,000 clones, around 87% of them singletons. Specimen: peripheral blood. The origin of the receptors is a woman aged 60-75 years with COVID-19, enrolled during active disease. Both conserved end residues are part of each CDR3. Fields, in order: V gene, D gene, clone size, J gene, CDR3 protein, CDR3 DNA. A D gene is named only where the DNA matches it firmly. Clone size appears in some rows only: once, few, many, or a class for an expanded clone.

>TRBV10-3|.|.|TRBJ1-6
CAIRAKGGSPLHF
TGTGCCATCAGAGCCAAAGGGGGTTCACCCCTCCACTTT
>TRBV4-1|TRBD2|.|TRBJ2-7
CASSMGLAAYEQYF
TGCGCCAGCAGCATGGGACTAGCGGCCTACGAGCAGTACTTC
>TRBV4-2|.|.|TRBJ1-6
CASSQDDSRSPLHF
TGTGCCAGCAGCCAAGATGACAGTAGATCACCCCTCCACTTT
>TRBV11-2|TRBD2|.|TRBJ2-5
CATTPGLAGAQSQETQYF
TGTGCCACCACTCCCGGACTAGCGGGGGCCCAATCCCAAGAGACCCAGTACTTC
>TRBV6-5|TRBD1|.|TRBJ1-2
CASSYPGQGAWGYTF
TGTGCCAGCAGTTATCCGGGACAGGGGGCTTGGGGCTACACCTTC
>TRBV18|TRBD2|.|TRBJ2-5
CASSPPTSGGRETQYF
TGTGCCAGCTCACCACCGACTAGCGGGGGGAGAGAGACCCAGTACTTC
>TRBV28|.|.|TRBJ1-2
CASSPGYGYTF
TGTGCCAGCTCCCCGGGATATGGCTACACCTTC
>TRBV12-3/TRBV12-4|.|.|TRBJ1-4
CATRVSREKLFF
TGTGCCACCCGGGTAAGTAGGGAAAAACTGTTTTTT
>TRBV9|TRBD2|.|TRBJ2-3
CASSSSGGARGTDTQYF
TGTGCCAGCAGCTCTAGCGGGGGGGCCAGGGGCACAGATACGCAGTATTTT
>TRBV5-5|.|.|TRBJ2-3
CASSLPQGTDTQYF
TGTGCCAGCAGCCTACCGCAGGGCACAGATACGCAGTATTTT
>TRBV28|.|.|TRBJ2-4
CASKGQLTAKNIQYF
TGTGCCAGCAAAGGACAGCTTACGGCCAAAAACATTCAGTACTTC
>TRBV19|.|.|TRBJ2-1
CASSNQVSSYNEQFF
TGTGCCAGTAGTAACCAGGTTAGCTCCTACAATGAGCAGTTCTTC
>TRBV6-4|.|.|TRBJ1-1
CASRAGGSMNTEAFF
TGTGCCAGCCGGGCCGGGGGATCCATGAACACTGAAGCTTTCTTT
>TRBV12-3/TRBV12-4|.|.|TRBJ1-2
CASSVGSSYGYTF
TGTGCCAGCTCCGTGGGCAGCTCCTATGGCTACACCTTC
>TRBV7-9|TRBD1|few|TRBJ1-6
CASSSGDSRLNSPLHF
TGTGCCAGCAGTTCAGGGGACAGCAGACTTAATTCACCCCTCCACTTT
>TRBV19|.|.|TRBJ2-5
CASSAQGRETQYF
TGTGCCAGTAGTGCCCAGGGGCGGGAGACCCAGTACTTC
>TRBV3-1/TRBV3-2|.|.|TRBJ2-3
CASSSPRGGPSPVWYF
TGTGCCAGCAGCTCTCCGAGGGGGGGACCTAGCCCCGTTTGGTATTTT